Shown below are 2 T cell receptor beta chains from a single sample sequenced in a study of cytomegalovirus exposure and HLA in healthy donors (dated 2017 in TCRdb). The method behind the library was the immunoSEQ multiplex PCR assay. The multiplex PCR relied on a mix of 60 forward primers for TCR Vbeta segments and 13 reverse primers for TCR Jbeta segments. TCRdb took this table from immuneACCESS and kept in-frame rearrangements with V and J called. Such tables lack part of the clones; where checked against another copy, unresolved V genes explain under half of the gap, and the rest is unexplained. Across this sample there are about 35,000 clones, with about 80% seen only once. Of the sample, about 6.3% is held by the ten largest clones. The sample taken for sequencing was PBMCs. These receptors all stem from a male donor in good health and CMV-seronegative.

This clone appeared once. V and J are TRBV2 and TRBJ2-1, with a tentative D call TRBD1 (5 bases). The CDR3 length is 14 residues. CDR1 is SNHLY, CDR2 FYNNEI, per germline. Trimming took 4 bases from V and 12 from J, leaving 19 bases between them. The CDR3: CASSGWVVGRRQFF. CDR3 DNA: TGTGCCAGCAGTGGATGGGTTGTGGGGCGCAGGCAGTTCTTC.

The chain combines TRBV5-4 with TRBJ1-1; D might be TRBD1 (5 bases). V was cut by 2 bases and J by 5 bases, with 10 bases left in between. CDR1 is SGHNT, CDR2 YYREEE, per germline (reference sequence). This CDR3 contains 13 residues. The CDR3 loop reads CASSFQGGTEAFF. DNA of the CDR3: TGTGCCAGCAGCTTTCAGGGTGGGACTGAAGCTTTCTTT.